Described below is a single T cell receptor beta chain sequence and its context. The antigen is not known. Time point here: blood 2 weeks post-SBRT. Specified treatment: 15 Gy SBRT to primary tumor, nephrectomy 4 weeks later. TCRdb's copy holds only in-frame clones and misses some; the assay was immunoSEQ multiplex PCR. The table shows around 86,000 clones, with 86% occurring only once. This entry comes from a study of radiation and T cells in renal cell carcinoma. Study results and limitations: In blood, top tumor clones expanded by 2 weeks, shrinking by 4.

V lost 6 bases to trimming and J lost 1 base; unmatched junction nucleotides: 9. Germline CDR1 and CDR2: ENHRY and SYGVKD. The CDR3 has 17 amino acids. This chain links TRBV10-3 with TRBJ2-2; 9 nucleotides line up with TRBD2. This specimen consisted of blood, obtained from a patient whose treatment included radiotherapy and nephrectomy. The sequence came from a woman aged 50 to 65 with renal cell carcinoma. This CDR3 is CAIRGGTTSGNTGELFF. CDR3 nucleotides: TGTGCCATCAGGGGGGGAACGACTAGCGGGAACACCGGGGAGCTGTTTTTT.